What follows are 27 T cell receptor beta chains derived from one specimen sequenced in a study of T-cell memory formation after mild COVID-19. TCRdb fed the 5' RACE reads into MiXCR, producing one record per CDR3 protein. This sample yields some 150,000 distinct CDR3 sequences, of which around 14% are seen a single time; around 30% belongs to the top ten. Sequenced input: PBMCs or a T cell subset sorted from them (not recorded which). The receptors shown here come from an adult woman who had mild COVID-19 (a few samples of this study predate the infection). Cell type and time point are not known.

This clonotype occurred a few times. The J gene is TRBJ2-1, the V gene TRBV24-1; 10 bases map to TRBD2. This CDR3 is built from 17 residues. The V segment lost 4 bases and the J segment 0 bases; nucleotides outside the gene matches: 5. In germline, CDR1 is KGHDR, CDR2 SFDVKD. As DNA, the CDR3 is TGTGCCACCAGTGACGGCCCTAGCGGGAGCTCCTACAATGAGCAGTTCTTC. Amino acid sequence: CATSDGPSGSSYNEQFF.

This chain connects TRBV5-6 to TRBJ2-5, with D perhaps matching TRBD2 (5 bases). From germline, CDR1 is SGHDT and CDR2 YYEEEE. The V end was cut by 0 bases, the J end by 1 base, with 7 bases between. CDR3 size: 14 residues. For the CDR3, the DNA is TGTGCCAGCAGCTTGGGCGGGTCCCAAGAGACCCAGTACTTC. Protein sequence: CASSLGGSQETQYF. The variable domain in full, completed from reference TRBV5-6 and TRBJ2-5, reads DAGVTQSPTHLIKTRGQQVTLRCSPKSGHDTVSWYQQALGQGPQFIFQYYEEEERQRGNFPDRFSGHQFPNYSSELNVNALLLGDSALYLCASSLGGSQETQYFGPGTRLLVL.

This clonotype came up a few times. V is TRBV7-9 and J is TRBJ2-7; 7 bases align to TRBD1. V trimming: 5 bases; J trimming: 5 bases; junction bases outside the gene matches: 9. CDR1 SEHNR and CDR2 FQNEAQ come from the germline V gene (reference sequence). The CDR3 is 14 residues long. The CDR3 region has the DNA TGTGCCAGCAGCACAGACAGGGTTGAGAACGAGCAGTACTTC. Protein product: CASSTDRVENEQYF. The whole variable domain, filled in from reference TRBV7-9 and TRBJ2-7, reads DTGVSQNPRHKITKRGQNVTFRCDPISEHNRLYWYRQTLGQGPEFLTYFQNEAQLEKSRLLSDRFSAERPKGSFSTLEIQRTEQGDSAMYLCASSTDRVENEQYFGPGTRLTVT.

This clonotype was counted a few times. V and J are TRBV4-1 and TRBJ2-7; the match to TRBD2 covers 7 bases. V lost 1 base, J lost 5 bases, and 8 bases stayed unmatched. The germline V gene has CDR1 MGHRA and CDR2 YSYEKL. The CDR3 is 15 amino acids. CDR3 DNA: TGCGCCAGCAGCCAAGGGGGAGGGACGGCCAACGAGCAGTACTTC. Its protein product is CASSQGGGTANEQYF.

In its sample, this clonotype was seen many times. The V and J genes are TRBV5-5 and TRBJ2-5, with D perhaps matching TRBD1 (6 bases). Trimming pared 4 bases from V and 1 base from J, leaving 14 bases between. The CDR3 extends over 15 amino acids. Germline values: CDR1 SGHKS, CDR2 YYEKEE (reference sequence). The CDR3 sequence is CASSEITRGQETQYF. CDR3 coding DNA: TGTGCCAGCAGCGAGATCACCAGGGGCCAAGAGACCCAGTACTTC.

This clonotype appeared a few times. This CDR3 reads CASSYPGGEWETQYF. The CDR3 DNA is TGTGCCAGCAGTTACCCGGGGGGGGAGTGGGAGACCCAGTACTTC. V is TRBV6-5 and J is TRBJ2-5; 8 bases are shared with TRBD2. There are 15 residues in the CDR3. Germline CDR1 and CDR2: MNHEY and SVGAGI. Unmatched junction bases numbered 7, after V lost 2 bases and J lost 5 bases.

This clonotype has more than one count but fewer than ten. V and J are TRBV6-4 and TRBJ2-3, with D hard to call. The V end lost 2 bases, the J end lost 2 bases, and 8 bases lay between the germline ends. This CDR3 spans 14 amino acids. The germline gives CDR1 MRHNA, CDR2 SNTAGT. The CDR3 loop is CASSDNGYTDTQYF. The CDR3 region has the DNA TGTGCCAGCAGTGACAATGGCTACACAGATACGCAGTATTTT.

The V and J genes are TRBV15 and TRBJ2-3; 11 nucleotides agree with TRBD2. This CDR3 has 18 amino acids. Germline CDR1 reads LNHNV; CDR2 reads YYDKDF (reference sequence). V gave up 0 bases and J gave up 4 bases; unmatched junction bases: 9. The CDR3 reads CATSRERTSGSMADTQYF. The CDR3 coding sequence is TGTGCCACCAGCAGAGAGAGAACTAGCGGGAGTATGGCAGATACGCAGTATTTT.

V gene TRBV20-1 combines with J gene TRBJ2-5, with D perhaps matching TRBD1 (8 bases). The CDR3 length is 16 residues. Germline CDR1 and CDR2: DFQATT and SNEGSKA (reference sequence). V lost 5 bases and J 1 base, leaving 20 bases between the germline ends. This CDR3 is CSADSLQGGIQETQYF. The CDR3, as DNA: TGCAGTGCTGACAGTTTACAGGGGGGGATCCAAGAGACCCAGTACTTC.

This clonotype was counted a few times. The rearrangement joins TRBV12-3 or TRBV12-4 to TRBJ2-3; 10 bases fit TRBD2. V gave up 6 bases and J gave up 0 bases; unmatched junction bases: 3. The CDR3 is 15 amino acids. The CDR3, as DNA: TGTGCCAGCAGGGGGACTAGCGCTAGCACAGATACGCAGTATTTT. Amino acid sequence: CASRGTSASTDTQYF.

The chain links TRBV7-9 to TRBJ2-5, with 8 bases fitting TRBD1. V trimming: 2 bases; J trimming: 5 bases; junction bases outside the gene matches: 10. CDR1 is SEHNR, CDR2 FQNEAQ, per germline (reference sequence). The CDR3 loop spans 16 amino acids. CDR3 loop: CASSLLQGALPETQYF. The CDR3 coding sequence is TGTGCCAGCAGCTTACTCCAGGGGGCTCTTCCTGAGACCCAGTACTTC.

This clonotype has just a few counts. The CDR3: CSVFRDTQTGELFF. CDR3 sequence (DNA): TGCAGCGTCTTCCGGGATACTCAAACCGGGGAGCTGTTTTTT. The chain couples TRBV29-1 to TRBJ2-2; maybe TRBD2 (5 bases). Germline V gene sequence: CDR1 SQVTM, CDR2 ANQGSEA. The CDR3 is made up of 14 amino acids. Trimming removed 6 bases from V and 5 bases from J, with 16 bases in between.

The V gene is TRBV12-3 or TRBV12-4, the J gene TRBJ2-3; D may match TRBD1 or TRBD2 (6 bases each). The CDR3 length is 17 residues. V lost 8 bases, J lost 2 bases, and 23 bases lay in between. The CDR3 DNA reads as TGTGCCAGCGCCCACGGGGGCGGACTATATATCACAGATACGCAGTATTTT. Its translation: CASAHGGGLYITDTQYF.

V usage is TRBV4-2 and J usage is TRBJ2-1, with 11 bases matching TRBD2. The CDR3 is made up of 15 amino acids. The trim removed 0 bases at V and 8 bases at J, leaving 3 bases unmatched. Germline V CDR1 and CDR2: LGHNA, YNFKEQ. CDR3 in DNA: TGTGCCAGCAGCCAAGATCTAGCGGGAGGTGATGAGCAGTTCTTC. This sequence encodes CASSQDLAGGDEQFF.

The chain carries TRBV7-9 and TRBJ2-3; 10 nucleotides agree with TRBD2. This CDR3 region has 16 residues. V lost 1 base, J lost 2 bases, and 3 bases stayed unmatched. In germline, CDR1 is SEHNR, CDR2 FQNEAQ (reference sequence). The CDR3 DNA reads TGTGCCAGCAGCTTAGGGACTAGCGGAGTCACAGATACGCAGTATTTT. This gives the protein CASSLGTSGVTDTQYF.

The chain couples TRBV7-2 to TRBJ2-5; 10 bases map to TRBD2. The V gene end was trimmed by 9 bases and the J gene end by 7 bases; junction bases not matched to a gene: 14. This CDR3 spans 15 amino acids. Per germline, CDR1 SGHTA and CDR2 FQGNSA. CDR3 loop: CASFTLAGSRGTQYF. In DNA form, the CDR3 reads TGTGCCAGTTTCACACTAGCGGGATCACGGGGGACCCAGTACTTC.

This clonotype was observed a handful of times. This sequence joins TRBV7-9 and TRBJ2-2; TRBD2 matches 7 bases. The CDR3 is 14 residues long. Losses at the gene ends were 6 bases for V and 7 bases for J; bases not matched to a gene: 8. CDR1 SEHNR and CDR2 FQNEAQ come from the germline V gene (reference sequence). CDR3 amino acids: CASRLREYNGELFF. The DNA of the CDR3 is TGTGCCAGCAGGCTGCGGGAGTACAACGGGGAGCTGTTTTTT.

CDR3 in amino acids: CASSDGGGSNQPQHF. In DNA, the CDR3 is TGTGCCAGCAGCGACGGGGGGGGAAGCAATCAGCCCCAGCATTTT. The chain has TRBV9 and TRBJ1-5, with D possibly matching TRBD1 (5 bases). Germline CDR1 SGDLS, CDR2 YYNGEE. This CDR3 is built from 15 residues. V lost 3 bases to trimming and J lost 1 base, with 11 bases between them.

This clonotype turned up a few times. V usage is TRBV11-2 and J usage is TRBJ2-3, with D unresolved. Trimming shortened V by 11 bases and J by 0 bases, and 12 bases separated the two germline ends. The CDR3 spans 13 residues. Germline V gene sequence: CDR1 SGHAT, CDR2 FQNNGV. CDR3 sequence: CALESSSTDTQYF. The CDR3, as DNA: TGTGCCCTTGAAAGTTCTAGCACAGATACGCAGTATTTT.

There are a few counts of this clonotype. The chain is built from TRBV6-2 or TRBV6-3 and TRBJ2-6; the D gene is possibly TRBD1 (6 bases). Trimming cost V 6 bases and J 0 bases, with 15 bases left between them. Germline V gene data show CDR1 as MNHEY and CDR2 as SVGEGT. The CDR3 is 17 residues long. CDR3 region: CASSSRGQHSGANVLTF. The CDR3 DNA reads TGTGCCAGCAGCTCCCGAGGACAGCACTCTGGGGCCAACGTCCTGACTTTC.

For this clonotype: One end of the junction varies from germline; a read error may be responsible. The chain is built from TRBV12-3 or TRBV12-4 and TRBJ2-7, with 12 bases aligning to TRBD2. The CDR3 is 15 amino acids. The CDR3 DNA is TGTGCCAGCAGTCTAGCGGGAGGGCCTAGCTACGAGCAGTACTTC. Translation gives CASSLAGGPSYEQYF.

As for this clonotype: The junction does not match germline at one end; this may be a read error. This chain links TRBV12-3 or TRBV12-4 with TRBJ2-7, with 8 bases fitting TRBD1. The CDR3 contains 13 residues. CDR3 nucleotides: TGTGCCAGCAGTTTAGGTGGTTTGGCAGGGGGCGATTTT. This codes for CASSLGGLAGGDF.

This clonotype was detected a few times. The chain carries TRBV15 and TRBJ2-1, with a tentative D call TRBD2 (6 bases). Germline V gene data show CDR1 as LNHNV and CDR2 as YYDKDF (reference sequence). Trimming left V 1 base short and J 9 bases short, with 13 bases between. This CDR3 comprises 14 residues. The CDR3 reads CATSRGEDSGEQFF. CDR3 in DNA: TGTGCCACCAGCAGAGGGGAAGATAGCGGTGAGCAGTTCTTC.

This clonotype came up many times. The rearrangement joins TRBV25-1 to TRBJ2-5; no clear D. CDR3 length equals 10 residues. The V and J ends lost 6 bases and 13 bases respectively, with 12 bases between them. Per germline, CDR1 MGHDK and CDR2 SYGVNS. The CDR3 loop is CASSGYRWYF. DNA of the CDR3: TGTGCCAGCAGCGGCTATAGGTGGTACTTC.

CDR3 sequence (DNA): TGTGCCAGCAGTTGGGGGCTCGGCAATCAGCCCCAGCATTTT. It codes for CASSWGLGNQPQHF. The chain employs TRBV27 and TRBJ1-5; D is perhaps TRBD1 (6 bases). Trimming stripped 4 bases from V and 2 bases from J, with 9 bases between. The CDR3 sequence is 14 residues long. Germline CDR1 and CDR2: MNHEY and SMNVEV (reference sequence).

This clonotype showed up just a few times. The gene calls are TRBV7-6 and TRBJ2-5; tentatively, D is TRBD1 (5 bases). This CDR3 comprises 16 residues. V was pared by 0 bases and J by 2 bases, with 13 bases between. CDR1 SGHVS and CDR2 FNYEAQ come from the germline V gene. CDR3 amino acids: CASSLAVGATQETQYF. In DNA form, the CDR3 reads TGTGCCAGCAGCTTAGCAGTAGGGGCTACACAAGAGACCCAGTACTTC.

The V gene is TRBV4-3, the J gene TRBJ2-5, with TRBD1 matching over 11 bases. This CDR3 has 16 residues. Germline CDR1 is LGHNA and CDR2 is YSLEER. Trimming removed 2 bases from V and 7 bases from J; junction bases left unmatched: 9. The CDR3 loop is CASSQLPGQGEGTQYF. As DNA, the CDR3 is TGCGCCAGCAGCCAACTGCCGGGACAGGGGGAAGGGACCCAGTACTTC.